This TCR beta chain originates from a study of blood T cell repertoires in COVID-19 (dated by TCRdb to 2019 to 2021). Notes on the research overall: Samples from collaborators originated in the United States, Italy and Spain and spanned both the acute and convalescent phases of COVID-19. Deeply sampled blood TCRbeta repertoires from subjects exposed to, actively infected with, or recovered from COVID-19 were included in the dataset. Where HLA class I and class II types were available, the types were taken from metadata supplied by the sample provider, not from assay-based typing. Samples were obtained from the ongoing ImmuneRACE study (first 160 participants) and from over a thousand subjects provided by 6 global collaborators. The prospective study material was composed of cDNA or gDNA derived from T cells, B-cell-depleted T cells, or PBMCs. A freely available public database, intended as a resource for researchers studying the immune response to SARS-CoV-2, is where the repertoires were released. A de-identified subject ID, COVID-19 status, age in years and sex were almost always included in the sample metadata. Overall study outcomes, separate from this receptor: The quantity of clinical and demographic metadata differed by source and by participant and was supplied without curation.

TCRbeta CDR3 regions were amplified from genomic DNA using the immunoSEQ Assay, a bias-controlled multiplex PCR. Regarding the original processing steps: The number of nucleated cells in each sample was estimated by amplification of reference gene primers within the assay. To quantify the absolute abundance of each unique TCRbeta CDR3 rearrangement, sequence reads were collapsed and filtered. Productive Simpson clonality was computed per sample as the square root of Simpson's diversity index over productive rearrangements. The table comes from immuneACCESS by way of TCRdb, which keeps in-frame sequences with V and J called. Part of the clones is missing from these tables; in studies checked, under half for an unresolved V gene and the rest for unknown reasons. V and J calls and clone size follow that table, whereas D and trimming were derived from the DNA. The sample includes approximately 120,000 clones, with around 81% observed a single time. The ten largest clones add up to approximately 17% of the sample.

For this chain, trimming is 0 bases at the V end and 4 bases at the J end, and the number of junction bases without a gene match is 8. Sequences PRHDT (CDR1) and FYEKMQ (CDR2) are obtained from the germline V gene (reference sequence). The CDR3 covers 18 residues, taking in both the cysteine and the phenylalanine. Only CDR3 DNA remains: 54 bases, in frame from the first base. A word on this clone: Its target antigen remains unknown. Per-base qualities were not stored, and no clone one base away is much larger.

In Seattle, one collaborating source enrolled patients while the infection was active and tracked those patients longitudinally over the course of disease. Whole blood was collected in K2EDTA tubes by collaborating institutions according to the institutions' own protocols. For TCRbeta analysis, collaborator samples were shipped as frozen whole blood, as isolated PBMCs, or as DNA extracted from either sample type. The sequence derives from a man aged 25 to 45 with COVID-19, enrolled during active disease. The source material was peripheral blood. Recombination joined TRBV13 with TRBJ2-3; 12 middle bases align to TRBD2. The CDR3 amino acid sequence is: CASSLGLAGGPSADTQYF. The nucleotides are TGTGCCAGCAGCTTAGGGCTAGCGGGGGGGCCTTCCGCAGATACGCAGTATTTT.